This T cell receptor (beta chain) was profiled in a study of cytomegalovirus exposure and HLA in healthy donors. Study-wide results and limits: In a later analysis, productive TCRs from donors in an Asian-associated ancestry cluster reportedly carried fewer N-insertions than the cohort mean.

CDR3 length: 16 residues. Germline CDR1 MNHNY, CDR2 SVGAGI (reference sequence). Trimming took 0 bases from V and 9 from J; bases not matched to a gene: 11. The PCR used 60 Vbeta and 13 Jbeta primers. TCRdb's copy holds only in-frame clones and misses some; the assay was immunoSEQ multiplex PCR. The table records fewer than 120,000 clones, 76% of them present only once. A few counts support this clone. Its target is unknown. The sequence derives from a man aged 30 to 39 in good health and CMV-seropositive. Sequenced input: PBMCs. The chain carries TRBV6-6 and TRBJ2-1; 7 bases line up with TRBD2. In nucleotides, the CDR3 is TGTGCCAGCAGTTACTCGAATGCGGGGGTTTCCGGTGAGCAGTTCTTC. It codes for CASSYSNAGVSGEQFF.